These T cell receptor beta chains were read from a single sample in a study of blood T cell repertoires in COVID-19. The table came from immunoSEQ multiplex PCR; TCRdb's copy has only in-frame clones and leaves some out. This table holds some 360,000 clones, approximately 91% found once. Sequenced sample: PBMCs or T cells enriched from blood (not recorded which). Every receptor here comes from a woman in her thirties who had been exposed to COVID-19. Each CDR3 is given with its conserved first and last residue. Fields, in order: D gene, J gene, V gene, clone size, CDR3 DNA, CDR3 protein. The D gene is left open where the match is weak. Expanded clones are given a class, and other clones once, few, many or no size at all.

d_call: -
j_call: TRBJ2-2
v_call: TRBV7-3
clone_size: -
cdr3_nt: TGTGCCAGCAGCTTAATTTCGGGGGCGGGAGTCCACGGGGAGCTGTTTTTT
cdr3_aa: CASSLISGAGVHGELFF

d_call: -
j_call: TRBJ2-4
v_call: TRBV28
clone_size: -
cdr3_nt: TGTGCCAGCAGTCGGGTGGAGACGATAGCCAAAAACATTCAGTACTTC
cdr3_aa: CASSRVETIAKNIQYF

d_call: -
j_call: TRBJ2-3
v_call: TRBV11-3
clone_size: -
cdr3_nt: TGTGCCAGCAGCTTATCACTAGCCGTTCTCACAGATACGCAGTATTTT
cdr3_aa: CASSLSLAVLTDTQYF

d_call: TRBD1
j_call: TRBJ1-2
v_call: TRBV7-9
clone_size: -
cdr3_nt: TGTGCCAGCAGTACCGGGACAGGGTTTCATGGCTACACCTTC
cdr3_aa: CASSTGTGFHGYTF

d_call: TRBD2
j_call: TRBJ2-1
v_call: TRBV7-3
clone_size: -
cdr3_nt: TGTGCCAGCAGCTCTAGCGGGGAGCCCTATGAGCAGTTCTTC
cdr3_aa: CASSSSGEPYEQFF

d_call: -
j_call: TRBJ2-5
v_call: TRBV5-6
clone_size: -
cdr3_nt: TGTGCCAGCAGCTTGCGTTCAGAGACCCAGTACTTC
cdr3_aa: CASSLRSETQYF

d_call: TRBD2
j_call: TRBJ2-3
v_call: TRBV2
clone_size: once
cdr3_nt: TGTGCCAGCAGCCAGCTGGCTAGCGGGTACACAGATACGCAGTATTTT
cdr3_aa: CASSQLASGYTDTQYF

d_call: -
j_call: TRBJ2-5
v_call: TRBV20-1
clone_size: -
cdr3_nt: TGCAGTGCTCCACTGACTACGACCCAGTACTTC
cdr3_aa: CSAPLTTTQYF

d_call: TRBD2
j_call: TRBJ2-1
v_call: TRBV11-2
clone_size: once
cdr3_nt: TGTGCCAGCAGCTTGATGGCGGGAGGGGGGCATGAGCAGTTCTTC
cdr3_aa: CASSLMAGGGHEQFF

d_call: -
j_call: TRBJ2-7
v_call: TRBV5-4
clone_size: -
cdr3_nt: TGTGCCAGCAGCTTGATGGCAGTACAGGGCGAGCAGTACTTC
cdr3_aa: CASSLMAVQGEQYF

d_call: -
j_call: TRBJ2-3
v_call: TRBV28
clone_size: -
cdr3_nt: TGTGCCAGCAGTTTGCCAGGGGTTAAGACAGATACGCAGTATTTT
cdr3_aa: CASSLPGVKTDTQYF

d_call: TRBD1
j_call: TRBJ2-7
v_call: TRBV24-1
clone_size: -
cdr3_nt: TGTGCCACCAGTGCTAAGGACAGGGGCAGTTACGAGCAGTACTTC
cdr3_aa: CATSAKDRGSYEQYF

d_call: TRBD2
j_call: TRBJ2-1
v_call: TRBV10-2
clone_size: -
cdr3_nt: TGCGCCAGCAGTGAGTCGACTAGCGGGACTCTGAATGAGCAGTTCTTC
cdr3_aa: CASSESTSGTLNEQFF

d_call: TRBD2
j_call: TRBJ2-1
v_call: TRBV18
clone_size: -
cdr3_nt: TGTGCCAGCTCACCGCCTTCGGGGGGGATCGGTAATGAGCAGTTCTTC
cdr3_aa: CASSPPSGGIGNEQFF

d_call: -
j_call: TRBJ1-5
v_call: TRBV7-6
clone_size: -
cdr3_nt: TGTGCCAGCAGCTTAGTAGCTGGTCCGTTTAGCAATCAGCCCCAGCATTTT
cdr3_aa: CASSLVAGPFSNQPQHF

d_call: TRBD1
j_call: TRBJ1-2
v_call: TRBV13
clone_size: -
cdr3_nt: TGTGCCAGCAGCCTGCGACAGGGGAGCTATGGCTACACCTTC
cdr3_aa: CASSLRQGSYGYTF

d_call: -
j_call: TRBJ2-7
v_call: TRBV18
clone_size: once
cdr3_nt: TGTGCCAGCTCACCAGAGGACAGACATCTAGCGCAGTACTTC
cdr3_aa: CASSPEDRHLAQYF

d_call: TRBD2
j_call: TRBJ2-7
v_call: TRBV28
clone_size: -
cdr3_nt: TGTGCCATCGGGAGGACGGGGGGGATCTACGAGCAGTACTTC
cdr3_aa: CAIGRTGGIYEQYF

d_call: TRBD1
j_call: TRBJ2-1
v_call: TRBV13
clone_size: -
cdr3_nt: TGTGCCAGCAGCCTTGACAGGGTCTACAATGAGCAGTTCTTC
cdr3_aa: CASSLDRVYNEQFF

d_call: -
j_call: TRBJ2-1
v_call: TRBV11-3
clone_size: -
cdr3_nt: TGTGCCAGCAGCTCCTCGAATGAGCAGTTCTTC
cdr3_aa: CASSSSNEQFF

d_call: TRBD2
j_call: TRBJ2-2
v_call: TRBV5-4
clone_size: -
cdr3_nt: TGTGCCAGCAGCTATTTAATCTCTAGCGGGAGCGCTACCGGGGAGCTGTTTTTT
cdr3_aa: CASSYLISSGSATGELFF

d_call: TRBD1
j_call: TRBJ1-5
v_call: TRBV19
clone_size: -
cdr3_nt: TGTGCCAGTAGATATCGCCCCCAGGGGGCGCGCAATCAGCCCCAGCATTTT
cdr3_aa: CASRYRPQGARNQPQHF

d_call: TRBD1
j_call: TRBJ2-5
v_call: TRBV19
clone_size: -
cdr3_nt: TGTGCCAGCACGCACGGGACAGGGTTACAAGAGACCCAGTACTTC
cdr3_aa: CASTHGTGLQETQYF

d_call: -
j_call: TRBJ2-1
v_call: TRBV6-4
clone_size: -
cdr3_nt: TGTGCCAGCAGTCCGGAGGGCTCAAATGAGCAGTTCTTC
cdr3_aa: CASSPEGSNEQFF

d_call: -
j_call: TRBJ2-2
v_call: TRBV2
clone_size: -
cdr3_nt: TGTGCCAGCAGTGAAGCGCTTGTCGGCGGGGAGCTGTTTTTT
cdr3_aa: CASSEALVGGELFF

d_call: TRBD2
j_call: TRBJ2-7
v_call: TRBV30
clone_size: -
cdr3_nt: TGTGCCTGGAGTACGGGGGGCGAGCAGTACTTC
cdr3_aa: CAWSTGGEQYF

d_call: -
j_call: TRBJ2-1
v_call: TRBV3-1/TRBV3-2
clone_size: once
cdr3_nt: TGTGCCAGCAGCCATGCGGGACAGCTTCGCTCCTACAATGAGCAGTTCTTC
cdr3_aa: CASSHAGQLRSYNEQFF

d_call: TRBD1
j_call: TRBJ2-3
v_call: TRBV9
clone_size: -
cdr3_nt: TGTGCCAGCAGCGTAGCCCGGGGACAGGGTCCAGATACGCAGTATTTT
cdr3_aa: CASSVARGQGPDTQYF

d_call: -
j_call: TRBJ2-4
v_call: TRBV7-6
clone_size: -
cdr3_nt: TGTGCCAGCAGCTTACAGCGTGGGGCCAAAAACATTCAGTACTTC
cdr3_aa: CASSLQRGAKNIQYF

d_call: TRBD1
j_call: TRBJ1-2
v_call: TRBV7-9
clone_size: -
cdr3_nt: TGTGCCAGCAGCTCTACAGGGGCGAGCTATGGCTACACCTTC
cdr3_aa: CASSSTGASYGYTF

d_call: TRBD1
j_call: TRBJ2-7
v_call: TRBV6-5
clone_size: -
cdr3_nt: TGTGCCAGCACTGGGCAGGGGGCGGGGGAGCAGTACTTC
cdr3_aa: CASTGQGAGEQYF

d_call: TRBD1
j_call: TRBJ2-3
v_call: TRBV25-1
clone_size: -
cdr3_nt: TGTGCCAGCGCCGGGACAGGGGTATCGGGTACGCAGTATTTT
cdr3_aa: CASAGTGVSGTQYF

d_call: -
j_call: TRBJ1-4
v_call: TRBV3-1/TRBV3-2
clone_size: once
cdr3_nt: TGTGCCAGCAGCCGAATACAGGGTAATGTGGAAAAACTGTTTTTT
cdr3_aa: CASSRIQGNVEKLFF

d_call: TRBD1
j_call: TRBJ1-1
v_call: TRBV10-3
clone_size: -
cdr3_nt: TGTGCCATCAGTGAGCAGGGGGACACTGAAGCTTTCTTT
cdr3_aa: CAISEQGDTEAFF

d_call: TRBD1
j_call: TRBJ2-7
v_call: TRBV11-2
clone_size: once
cdr3_nt: TGTGCCAGCAGCTTAATGGGACAGGGGGCCAGTGAGCAGTACTTC
cdr3_aa: CASSLMGQGASEQYF

d_call: TRBD2
j_call: TRBJ2-7
v_call: TRBV28
clone_size: -
cdr3_nt: TGTGCCAGCAGGGCGGGAGGAACGAGGGACGAGCAGTACTTC
cdr3_aa: CASRAGGTRDEQYF

d_call: -
j_call: TRBJ1-5
v_call: TRBV2
clone_size: -
cdr3_nt: TGTGCCAGCAGTATTCAGGGTGGAAGCAATCAGCCCCAGCATTTT
cdr3_aa: CASSIQGGSNQPQHF

d_call: TRBD1
j_call: TRBJ1-2
v_call: TRBV5-6
clone_size: -
cdr3_nt: TGTGCCAGCAGCCCCACCTTGGACAGGGCGTACGGCTACACCTTC
cdr3_aa: CASSPTLDRAYGYTF

d_call: -
j_call: TRBJ1-2
v_call: TRBV28
clone_size: -
cdr3_nt: TGTGCCAGCAGTTCTACAGGACAGCTACCTAACTATGGCTACACCTTC
cdr3_aa: CASSSTGQLPNYGYTF

d_call: -
j_call: TRBJ2-1
v_call: TRBV9
clone_size: -
cdr3_nt: TGTGCCAGCAGCGCCTTACCACCTGGGAGCTCCTACAATGAGCAGTTCTTC
cdr3_aa: CASSALPPGSSYNEQFF

d_call: TRBD1
j_call: TRBJ1-2
v_call: TRBV5-3
clone_size: -
cdr3_nt: TGTGCCAGAAGCTTTGGAAACCGGGACAGGGCTTTAAAATTCTATGGCTACACCTTC
cdr3_aa: CARSFGNRDRALKFYGYTF

d_call: -
j_call: TRBJ2-2
v_call: TRBV30
clone_size: -
cdr3_nt: TGTGCCTGGAGTAAAGGGGGGAACACCGGGGAGCTGTTTTTT
cdr3_aa: CAWSKGGNTGELFF

d_call: TRBD1
j_call: TRBJ1-1
v_call: TRBV11-3
clone_size: -
cdr3_nt: TGTGCCAGCAGCTGGGGGACAGGGAGAATGAACACTGAAGCTTTCTTT
cdr3_aa: CASSWGTGRMNTEAFF

d_call: TRBD1
j_call: TRBJ1-2
v_call: TRBV2
clone_size: -
cdr3_nt: TGTGCCAGCAGCCCCGTCCCAACCCTTGGACAGGGGGGTGGCTACACCTTC
cdr3_aa: CASSPVPTLGQGGGYTF

d_call: -
j_call: TRBJ2-7
v_call: TRBV27
clone_size: -
cdr3_nt: TGTGCCAGCACCAAACTGGGGGGTGAGCAGTACTTC
cdr3_aa: CASTKLGGEQYF

d_call: TRBD2
j_call: TRBJ2-7
v_call: TRBV7-6
clone_size: -
cdr3_nt: TGTGCCAGCAGCTCCGTAGCGGGAGTCTACGAGCAGTACTTC
cdr3_aa: CASSSVAGVYEQYF

d_call: -
j_call: TRBJ1-1
v_call: TRBV18
clone_size: -
cdr3_nt: TGTGCCAGCTCACCAGCCTTGTCGGGGGGGACTGAAGCTTTCTTT
cdr3_aa: CASSPALSGGTEAFF

d_call: -
j_call: TRBJ2-2
v_call: TRBV6-4
clone_size: few
cdr3_nt: TGTGCCAGCCGCTCGTCAATGGGGGCTGAGAACACCGGGGAGCTGTTTTTT
cdr3_aa: CASRSSMGAENTGELFF

d_call: -
j_call: TRBJ1-6
v_call: TRBV5-6
clone_size: few
cdr3_nt: TGTGCCAGCAGCCTCGTCCTCCACTTT
cdr3_aa: CASSLVLHF

d_call: -
j_call: TRBJ1-2
v_call: TRBV10-1
clone_size: -
cdr3_nt: TGCGCCAGCAGTGAATCGGGAACTAACTATGGCTACACCTTC
cdr3_aa: CASSESGTNYGYTF

d_call: TRBD2
j_call: TRBJ2-1
v_call: TRBV7-3
clone_size: -
cdr3_nt: TGTGCCAGCAGCACCGGGACTAGCGGGAGCGAGCAGTTCTTC
cdr3_aa: CASSTGTSGSEQFF

d_call: -
j_call: TRBJ2-3
v_call: TRBV19
clone_size: -
cdr3_nt: TGTGCCAGTAGTATAGAGGCGTTCGCCAGCGGTCTCACAGATACGCAGTATTTT
cdr3_aa: CASSIEAFASGLTDTQYF

d_call: TRBD2
j_call: TRBJ2-1
v_call: TRBV7-3
clone_size: once
cdr3_nt: TGTGCCAGCAGCCGGACTAGCGGGTCAAGTATTGAGCAGTTCTTC
cdr3_aa: CASSRTSGSSIEQFF

d_call: -
j_call: TRBJ1-5
v_call: TRBV12-3/TRBV12-4
clone_size: -
cdr3_nt: TGTGCCAGCGGGGGGAATGGGCAGCCCCAGCATTTT
cdr3_aa: CASGGNGQPQHF

d_call: -
j_call: TRBJ1-6
v_call: TRBV19
clone_size: -
cdr3_nt: TGTGCCAGTAGTGCAGAATATAATTCACCCCTCCACTTT
cdr3_aa: CASSAEYNSPLHF

d_call: -
j_call: TRBJ1-4
v_call: TRBV5-1
clone_size: -
cdr3_nt: TGCGCCAGCAGCTTCAGCAGGGTAGGGCTGCGAGGTGAAAAACTGTTTTTT
cdr3_aa: CASSFSRVGLRGEKLFF

d_call: -
j_call: TRBJ1-3
v_call: TRBV4-2
clone_size: -
cdr3_nt: TGTGCCAGCAGCCATAGCAGCTACTCTGGAAACACCATATATTTT
cdr3_aa: CASSHSSYSGNTIYF

d_call: -
j_call: TRBJ1-1
v_call: TRBV5-8
clone_size: -
cdr3_nt: TGTGCCAGCAGCTTGGCATGGGGGACACAGAACACTGAAGCTTTCTTT
cdr3_aa: CASSLAWGTQNTEAFF

d_call: -
j_call: TRBJ1-1
v_call: TRBV2
clone_size: -
cdr3_nt: TGTGCCAGCAGTGAAGCGCGGGGGCTCACTGAAGCTTTCTTT
cdr3_aa: CASSEARGLTEAFF